Presented here are 22 T cell receptor beta chains from one specimen sequenced in a study of T cell responses to AZD1222 COVID-19 vaccine. Repertoires were generated with immunoSEQ multiplex PCR, while TCRdb's copy carries only in-frame clones and drops some. The sample lists under 150,000 clones; approximately 85% were seen once. Sequences were derived from peripheral blood, sampled 28 days after the second AZD1222 dose. Receptors originate from an adult who received the AZD1222 COVID-19 vaccine.

The genes are TRBV19 and TRBJ2-5; D perhaps matches TRBD2 (5 bases). V was shortened by 6 bases and J by 2 bases, with 13 bases between the two germline ends. The germline V gene encodes CDR1 LNHDA and CDR2 SQIVND (reference sequence). This CDR3 is built from 14 residues. The CDR3 sequence is CASRPGVPQETQYF. The CDR3, as DNA: TGTGCCAGTAGGCCCGGGGTCCCACAAGAGACCCAGTACTTC.

This clone has only a few counts. The chain recombines TRBV27 with TRBJ1-6; 8 bases are shared with TRBD1. V gave up 6 bases and J gave up 9 bases; unmatched junction bases: 4. Germline lookup yields CDR1 MNHEY and CDR2 SMNVEV (reference sequence). The CDR3 runs 13 residues. CDR3 bases: TGTGCCAGCAGCGGACAGGGAGGTTCACCCCTCCACTTT. Amino acids: CASSGQGGSPLHF.

CDR3 nucleotides: TGTGCCAGCAGTTACGGCCCTCCCTCTGGAAACACCATATATTTT. Its translation is CASSYGPPSGNTIYF. The chain joins TRBV6-5 to TRBJ1-3; D unclear. Trimming shortened V by 2 bases and J by 0 bases, and 8 bases separated the two germline ends. The CDR3 consists of 15 residues. Germline V gene data show CDR1 as MNHEY and CDR2 as SVGAGI.

The table lists this clone with a count of one. The chain uses TRBV27 and TRBJ1-6; maybe TRBD1 (6 bases). Deletions cut 2 bases from V and 14 bases from J, with 10 bases between. The CDR3 contains 12 residues. The germline gives CDR1 MNHEY, CDR2 SMNVEV (reference sequence). CDR3 DNA: TGTGCCAGCAGTTTAAGGGGGGGATCCCTCCACTTT. This gives the protein CASSLRGGSLHF.

The V and J genes are TRBV11-1 and TRBJ2-1; no clear D. Deletions cut 5 bases from V and 3 bases from J, with 11 bases between. CDR1 is SGHAT, CDR2 FQDESV, per germline (reference sequence). This CDR3 spans 14 amino acids. CDR3 sequence (DNA): TGTGCCAGCAGCGGAGACGTCTTCTACAATGAGCAGTTCTTC. Translation gives CASSGDVFYNEQFF.

The chain combines TRBV29-1 with TRBJ2-1, with TRBD2 matching 7 bases. This CDR3 region has 14 residues. CDR1 and CDR2 from the germline V gene are SQVTM and ANQGSEA. J was trimmed by 6 bases and V by 5 bases; bases with no gene match: 10. The CDR3 nucleotides read TGCAGCGTTCACCTAGCGGCCAGTCTCAATGAGCAGTTCTTC. This codes for CSVHLAASLNEQFF.

The chain has TRBV20-1 and TRBJ1-2, with unresolved D. V was trimmed by 6 bases and J by 7 bases, leaving 12 bases between them. Per the germline V gene, CDR1 is DFQATT and CDR2 is SNEGSKA (reference sequence). There are 11 residues in the CDR3. The CDR3 nucleotides read TGCAGTGCCCCAGAAGTGGGTGGCTACACCTTC. Its protein product is CSAPEVGGYTF.

The rearrangement joins TRBV4-1 to TRBJ2-2; D is perhaps TRBD2 (5 bases). V was pared by 1 base and J by 7 bases, with 7 bases between. From germline, CDR1 is MGHRA and CDR2 YSYEKL. The CDR3 spans 13 residues. The CDR3 here is CASSQAGIGELFF. For the CDR3, the DNA is TGCGCCAGCAGCCAAGCGGGAATCGGGGAGCTGTTTTTT.

The rearrangement joins TRBV5-1 to TRBJ2-1; 7 bases align to TRBD1. With V trimmed by 0 bases and J by 1 base, 1 base remained unmatched. Germline assignment: CDR1 SGHRS and CDR2 YFSETQ. This CDR3 contains 15 residues. The CDR3 loop is CASSLGQGSYNEQFF. The CDR3 DNA reads TGCGCCAGCAGCTTGGGACAGGGATCCTACAATGAGCAGTTCTTC.

The chain links TRBV5-4 to TRBJ1-1; perhaps TRBD1 as D (5 bases). This CDR3 is built from 15 residues. Germline V gene data show CDR1 as SGHNT and CDR2 as YYREEE (reference sequence). Trimming removed 0 bases at V and 1 base at J, with 10 bases between. Written as DNA, the CDR3 is TGTGCCAGCAGCTTGGCCCTCCAGGGGAACACTGAAGCTTTCTTT. Amino acids: CASSLALQGNTEAFF.

In this sample, this clone turned up once. The genes are TRBV28 and TRBJ1-4; 10 bases match TRBD1. Trimming took 5 bases from V and 4 from J; bases not matched to a gene: 10. There are 17 residues in the CDR3. The germline V gene encodes CDR1 MDHEN and CDR2 SYDVKM. The CDR3 loop is CASSISGTGVLNEKLFF. The CDR3 nucleotides read TGTGCCAGCAGTATCTCCGGGACAGGGGTACTTAATGAAAAACTGTTTTTT.

V gene TRBV6-2 or TRBV6-3 combines with J gene TRBJ1-1; D gene unclear. V lost 2 bases and J 0 bases, leaving 7 bases between the germline ends. This CDR3 has 14 amino acids. Germline values: CDR1 MNHEY, CDR2 SVGEGT. The CDR3, as DNA: TGTGCCAGCAGTTACCCTGAACTGAACACTGAAGCTTTCTTT. Translating gives CASSYPELNTEAFF.

The chain joins TRBV12-3 or TRBV12-4 to TRBJ1-5, with D possibly TRBD1 on 5 matching bases. V shed 6 bases and J shed 2 bases, with 8 bases lying between them. This CDR3 comprises 13 residues. The CDR3 loop is CASRAGGNQPQHF. CDR3 DNA sequence: TGTGCCAGCAGGGCGGGGGGCAATCAGCCCCAGCATTTT.

The chain joins TRBV6-6 to TRBJ1-3, with D perhaps TRBD1 (6 bases). The CDR3 length is 12 residues. Germline loops: CDR1 MNHNY, CDR2 SVGAGI (reference sequence). The V gene lost 10 bases and the J gene lost 8 bases, with 15 bases spanning the gap. The CDR3 spells CATALGGDTIYF. The CDR3 DNA reads as TGTGCCACCGCGCTTGGGGGCGACACCATATATTTT.

The chain links TRBV28 to TRBJ2-1, with TRBD2 matching 9 bases. This CDR3 comprises 16 residues. Germline V gene lookup returns CDR1 MDHEN and CDR2 SYDVKM. Trimming at V came to 3 bases and at J to 4 bases, leaving 7 bases not matched to a gene. DNA for the CDR3: TGTGCCAGCAGTTTGGGGCGGGAGGGCCTTTACAATGAGCAGTTCTTC. Translating it yields CASSLGREGLYNEQFF.

The chain employs TRBV30 and TRBJ2-1, with 7 positions matching TRBD2. Germline V gene lookup returns CDR1 GTSNPN and CDR2 SVGIG (reference sequence). There are 13 residues in the CDR3. J was trimmed by 7 bases and V by 3 bases; bases with no gene match: 6. CDR3 coding DNA: TGTGCCTGGAGCCTCAGCGGGACTAATGAGCAGTTCTTC. This translates into CAWSLSGTNEQFF.

The chain carries TRBV19 and TRBJ2-3; weak D call: TRBD2 (7 bases). Germline values: CDR1 LNHDA, CDR2 SQIVND (reference sequence). Trimming took 4 bases from V and 6 from J, leaving 11 bases between them. This CDR3 region has 13 residues. CDR3 protein: CASSNRGADTQYF. The CDR3 DNA is TGTGCCAGTAGTAATCGGGGGGCCGATACGCAGTATTTT.

This chain connects TRBV9 to TRBJ2-3; the D is unclear. The ends were cut back, 2 bases at V and 6 bases at J, with 13 bases in the middle. Germline V CDR1 and CDR2: SGDLS, YYNGEE. This CDR3 has 14 amino acids. The CDR3, as DNA: TGTGCCAGCAGCGTCGGATCATACCCCGATACGCAGTATTTT. This sequence encodes CASSVGSYPDTQYF. Full variable domain (missing parts from reference TRBV9 and TRBJ2-3): DSGVTQTPKHLITATGQRVTLRCSPRSGDLSVYWYQQSLDQGLQFLIQYYNGEERAKGNILERFSAQQFPDLHSELNLSSLELGDSALYFCASSVGSYPDTQYFGPGTRLTVL.

The rearrangement joins TRBV5-1 to TRBJ1-2; D gene ambiguous. Germline values: CDR1 SGHRS, CDR2 YFSETQ. The ends were cut back, 1 base at V and 2 bases at J, with 9 bases in the middle. CDR3 length: 14 amino acids. The CDR3 DNA sequence: TGCGCCAGCAGCTTGCCCGAGTCCAACTATGGCTACACCTTC. Amino acid sequence: CASSLPESNYGYTF.

The chain recombines TRBV7-3 with TRBJ1-6; 7 positions match TRBD1. J lost 11 bases, V lost 4 bases, and 8 bases had no gene match. CDR1 and CDR2 (germline): SGHTA, FQGTGA. The CDR3 length is 14 residues. Here the CDR3 reads CASSYGTAVTPLHF. CDR3 bases: TGTGCCAGCAGCTACGGGACAGCGGTTACACCCCTCCACTTT.

The rearrangement links TRBV6-2 or TRBV6-3 to TRBJ2-3, with D tentatively TRBD2 (6 bases). This CDR3 has 13 residues. Deletions cut 2 bases from V and 3 bases from J, with 6 bases between. CDR1 is MNHEY and CDR2 is SVGEGT in the germline V gene. This CDR3 is CASSYGGTDTQYF. In DNA, the CDR3 is TGTGCCAGCAGTTACGGGGGGACAGATACGCAGTATTTT.

This clone has just one count. The chain uses TRBV14 and TRBJ1-1; 8 bases are shared with TRBD1. The CDR3 length is 15 residues. Germline CDR1 is SGHDN and CDR2 is FVKESK. The ends lost 5 bases at V and 5 bases at J; junction bases unmatched: 10. CDR3 loop: CASSIRTGRGTEAFF. The CDR3 region has the DNA TGTGCCAGCAGCATACGGACAGGGCGGGGAACTGAAGCTTTCTTT.